This T cell receptor (beta chain) was documented in a study of blood T cell repertoires in COVID-19. Background on the study: Acute and convalescent COVID-19 specimens originated in the United States, Italy and Spain.

The sample holds one count of this clone. TCRdb's copy holds only in-frame clones and misses some; the assay was immunoSEQ multiplex PCR. The sample carries roughly 220,000 clones, around 80% recorded once. Donors were grouped by their self-reported clinical history. This CDR3 is 19 amino acids long. From germline, CDR1 is ENHRY and CDR2 SYGVKD. The trim removed 4 bases at V and 0 bases at J, leaving 12 bases unmatched. The sample consisted of PBMCs or T cells enriched from blood (not recorded which). The source of this sequence is a man aged 30-40 years with acute COVID-19. V is TRBV10-3 and J is TRBJ2-2; 9 bases are shared with TRBD1. The CDR3 reads CAISGGTGLTPANTGELFF. CDR3 in DNA: TGTGCCATCAGTGGGGGGACAGGGCTCACCCCTGCGAACACCGGGGAGCTGTTTTTT.